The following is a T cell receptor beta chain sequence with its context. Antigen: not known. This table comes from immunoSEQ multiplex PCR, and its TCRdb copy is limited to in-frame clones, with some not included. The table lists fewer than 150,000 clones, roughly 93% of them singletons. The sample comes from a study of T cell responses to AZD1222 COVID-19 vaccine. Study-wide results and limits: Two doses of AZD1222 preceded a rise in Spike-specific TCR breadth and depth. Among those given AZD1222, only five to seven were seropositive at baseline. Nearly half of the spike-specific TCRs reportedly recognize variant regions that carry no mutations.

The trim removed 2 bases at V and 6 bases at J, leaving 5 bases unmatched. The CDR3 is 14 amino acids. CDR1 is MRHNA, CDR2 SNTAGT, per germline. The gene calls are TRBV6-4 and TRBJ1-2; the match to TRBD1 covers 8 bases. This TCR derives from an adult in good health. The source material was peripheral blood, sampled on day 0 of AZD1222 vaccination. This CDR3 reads CASSDGQGFHGYTF. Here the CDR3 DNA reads TGTGCCAGCAGTGACGGACAGGGCTTCCATGGCTACACCTTC.